This T cell receptor beta chain was identified in a study of spatial heterogeneity in lung cancer. Turning to this clonotype: Given a much more abundant clone one base away, this may be a read error.

The time point here: sample taken at primary tumor resection. No cells were sorted before sequencing. The whole RNA sequenced was extracted from tumor, nontumor lung or frozen PBMC. TCRdb reanalysed the 5' RACE reads using MiXCR and keeps one entry per CDR3 protein. The sample shows tens of thousands of distinct CDR3 sequences, less than 10% of them seen only once. Germline V CDR1 and CDR2: DFQATT, SNEGSKA (reference sequence). This CDR3 has 14 amino acids. The V gene is TRBV20-1, the J gene TRBJ1-1; 7 nucleotides match TRBD1. The source material was PBMCs, sampled at surgery. This sequence was found in a female donor with early-stage non-small cell lung cancer. The CDR3 coding sequence is TGCAGTGCTACCGGGACAGCCCTGAACACTGAAGCTCTCTTT. Residues: CSATGTALNTEALF.